A single sample is the source of the 29 T cell receptor beta chains below, sequenced in a study of T-cell reconstitution after alpha-beta-depleted transplantation in children. As it was prepared, the TCRbeta library received unique molecular identifiers. TCRdb re-called the PCR reads with MiXCR, one entry per CDR3 protein. The data hold approximately 170,000 distinct CDR3 sequences, with over 8.5% observed a single time. The starting material was PBMCs, obtained before TCRalphabeta/CD19-depleted stem cell transplant. The receptor set was obtained from a boy younger than 10 with acute myeloid leukemia, due to receive a stem cell transplant.

This clonotype was counted at least ten times. The chain carries TRBV6-1 and TRBJ2-3, with a weak D call TRBD2 (6 bases). The CDR3 contains 13 residues. Germline V CDR1 and CDR2: MNHNS, SASEGT. V lost 5 bases and J 6 bases, leaving 12 bases between the germline ends. The CDR3 region has the DNA TGTGCCAGCAGTCCTTACCGGGGGGATACGCAGTATTTT. Its translation: CASSPYRGDTQYF.

The gene calls are TRBV10-2 and TRBJ2-1, with D perhaps matching TRBD2 (7 bases). CDR3 length: 14 amino acids. Germline values: CDR1 WSHSY, CDR2 SAAADI. The V gene lost 8 bases and the J gene lost 0 bases, with 11 bases spanning the gap. CDR3 nucleotide sequence: TGCGCCAGCGAGGGGGGGCCCTCCTACAATGAGCAGTTCTTC. Translating it yields CASEGGPSYNEQFF.

This clonotype was counted at least ten times. The chain is built from TRBV4-1 and TRBJ1-5; 7 nucleotides agree with TRBD1. The CDR3 length is 19 residues. The germline V gene encodes CDR1 MGHRA and CDR2 YSYEKL. Trimming removed 0 bases from V and 6 bases from J; junction bases left unmatched: 17. For the CDR3, the DNA is TGCGCCAGCAGCCAAGATACACGGCGGCAAGACAGGGTCGGTCAGCCCCAGCATTTT. It is translated as CASSQDTRRQDRVGQPQHF.

The sample holds many counts of this clonotype. The J gene is TRBJ1-1, the V gene TRBV4-2; TRBD1 matches 8 bases. Trimming removed 3 bases from V and 5 bases from J; junction bases left unmatched: 5. CDR3 length: 14 residues. The germline V gene encodes CDR1 LGHNA and CDR2 YNFKEQ. The CDR3 DNA reads as TGTGCCAGCAGCCAGGACAGGGAGGGTACTGAAGCTTTCTTT. Protein sequence: CASSQDREGTEAFF.

In its sample, this clonotype was seen many times. J is TRBJ2-1 and V is TRBV5-1; the match to TRBD1 covers 11 bases. The junction had 5 bases not matched to a gene; V was cut back by 3 bases and J by 0 bases. This CDR3 comprises 17 residues. Germline lookup yields CDR1 SGHRS and CDR2 YFSETQ. The CDR3, as DNA: TGCGCCAGCAGCTCGGGACAGGGGGTCAGCTCCTACAATGAGCAGTTCTTC. This encodes CASSSGQGVSSYNEQFF.

This clonotype was counted ten times or more. This CDR3 reads CASSGVTYEQYV. The CDR3 nucleotides are TGTGCCAGCTCAGGGGTTACCTACGAGCAGTACGTC. The chain employs TRBV18 and TRBJ2-7; D remains ambiguous. The V gene's germline CDR1 is KGHSH and CDR2 LQKENI. CDR3 length equals 12 residues. Trimming removed 5 bases at V and 2 bases at J, with 7 bases between.

This clonotype was picked up many times. The rearrangement uses TRBV20-1 and TRBJ2-1; no clear D gene. The CDR3 covers 11 residues. The V end was cut by 5 bases, the J end by 1 base, with 3 bases between. The V gene's germline CDR1 is DFQATT and CDR2 SNEGSKA (reference sequence). The CDR3 sequence: CSAGSYNEQFF. CDR3 DNA: TGCAGTGCTGGGTCCTACAATGAGCAGTTCTTC.

This clonotype was found many times. V is TRBV6-1 and J is TRBJ2-7; possible D gene TRBD1, 6 bases. In germline, CDR1 is MNHNS, CDR2 SASEGT. This CDR3 has 13 residues. V lost 4 bases and J 4 bases, leaving 11 bases between the germline ends. This CDR3 is CASSGDTKYEQYV. For the CDR3, the DNA is TGTGCCAGCAGTGGGGACACGAAGTACGAGCAGTACGTC.

This clonotype was seen at least ten times. The J gene is TRBJ1-1, the V gene TRBV12-3 or TRBV12-4; possibly TRBD1 for D (6 bases). The V gene lost 3 bases and the J gene lost 1 base, with 9 bases spanning the gap. The CDR3 totals 14 residues. As DNA, the CDR3 is TGTGCCAGCAGTTTGGCAGGGGAGAACACTGAAGCTTTCTTT. Protein product: CASSLAGENTEAFF.

This clonotype was found many times. The chain carries TRBV5-5 and TRBJ2-1, with 13 bases aligning to TRBD2. V dropped 0 bases and J dropped 13; count of bases not matched to a gene: 7. Per germline, CDR1 SGHKS and CDR2 YYEKEE (reference sequence). This CDR3 is built from 15 residues. The CDR3 is CASSLGGLAGDQQFF. The CDR3 region has the DNA TGTGCCAGCAGCTTGGGTGGACTAGCGGGAGATCAACAGTTCTTC.

This clonotype was detected a few times. Its ends do not fully match the called genes, so a read error is possible. The V and J genes are TRBV20-1 and TRBJ1-1; a possible D gene is TRBD1 (5 bases). CDR1 is DFQATT and CDR2 is SNEGSKA in the germline V gene (reference sequence). The CDR3 spans 17 residues. CDR3 in amino acids: CCASRGIVGVRNTEAFF. The CDR3 DNA reads as TGCTGTGCTAGTCGGGGCATAGTCGGGGTTAGGAATACTGAAGCTTTCTTT.

The rearrangement links TRBV2 to TRBJ2-6, with a possible D match to TRBD1 (6 bases). The V end was cut by 8 bases, the J end by 0 bases, with 23 bases between. CDR1 is SNHLY, CDR2 FYNNEI, per germline. This CDR3 region has 19 residues. The CDR3 is CASCLMTGGLYSGANVLTF. The CDR3 DNA is TGTGCCAGCTGTTTAATGACAGGCGGCCTGTACTCTGGGGCCAACGTCCTGACTTTC.

Many counts were recorded for this clonotype. The V and J genes are TRBV20-1 and TRBJ2-1; a possible D gene is TRBD2 (5 bases). V was cut by 0 bases and J by 1 base, with 13 bases left in between. This CDR3 has 16 residues. Germline V lookup: CDR1 DFQATT, CDR2 SNEGSKA (reference sequence). Here the CDR3 reads CSARDVSGSSYNEQFF. The CDR3 DNA sequence: TGCAGTGCTAGAGATGTAAGCGGTTCGTCCTACAATGAGCAGTTCTTC.

This clonotype appeared once. The chain couples TRBV10-2 to TRBJ2-1; D is uncertain. CDR1 and CDR2 from the germline V gene are WSHSY and SAAADI. Trimming took off 7 bases at V and 3 bases at J, with 13 bases between the two ends. There are 14 residues in the CDR3. This CDR3 reads CASNAGNFYNEQFF. DNA of the CDR3: TGCGCCAGCAATGCAGGAAACTTCTACAATGAGCAGTTCTTC.

This clonotype has a handful of counts. This chain joins TRBV20-1 and TRBJ1-4, with D possibly being TRBD1 (5 bases). The CDR3 is made up of 16 amino acids. Germline V gives CDR1 DFQATT, CDR2 SNEGSKA (reference sequence). Trimming took 1 base from V and 0 from J, leaving 12 bases between them. CDR3 sequence reads: CSARGPVGATNEKLFF. In nucleotides, the CDR3 is TGCAGTGCTAGAGGCCCGGTGGGGGCAACTAATGAAAAACTGTTTTTT.

There are many counts of this clonotype. The chain carries TRBV20-1 and TRBJ2-3; D ambiguous. The CDR3 runs to 13 residues. CDR1 is DFQATT, CDR2 SNEGSKA, per germline (reference sequence). V lost 4 bases, J lost 1 base, and 9 bases lay in between. The CDR3 protein is CSANRVGTDTQYF. As DNA, the CDR3 is TGCAGTGCTAACCGGGTGGGCACAGATACGCAGTATTTT.

The sample holds many counts of this clonotype. The V call is TRBV7-9, the J call TRBJ2-7; 7 positions match TRBD2. Losses at the gene ends were 5 bases for V and 6 bases for J; bases not matched to a gene: 7. The germline V gene encodes CDR1 SEHNR and CDR2 FQNEAQ (reference sequence). The CDR3 is 13 residues long. CDR3 in DNA: TGTGCCAGCAGCCCGCGGGAGCGTATCGAGCAGTACTTC. It codes for CASSPRERIEQYF.

This clonotype was picked up many times. An end of the junction differs from the germline gene, which may be a read error. This chain uses TRBV2 with TRBJ2-1; TRBD2 matches 8 bases. Germline CDR1 is SNHLY and CDR2 is FYNNEI. The CDR3 length is 13 residues. CDR3 sequence: CASSDGLAPHSVF. Here the CDR3 DNA reads TGTGCCAGCAGCGACGGACTAGCCCCTCACTCGGTCTTC.

At least ten counts were recorded for this clonotype. V usage is TRBV24-1 and J usage is TRBJ2-7; no definite D call. The CDR3 covers 11 residues. Trimming took off 3 bases at V and 5 bases at J, with 4 bases between the two ends. Germline CDR1 reads KGHDR; CDR2 reads SFDVKD. The CDR3 sequence: CATSDQHEQYF. CDR3 in DNA: TGTGCCACCAGTGATCAGCACGAGCAGTACTTC.

This clonotype was counted ten times or more. The chain employs TRBV10-3 and TRBJ2-7, with 11 bases identical to TRBD2. In germline, CDR1 is ENHRY, CDR2 SYGVKD. CDR3 size: 14 residues. J lost 4 bases, V lost 4 bases, and 3 bases had no gene match. The CDR3 sequence: CAISAGTSGYEQYV. CDR3 nucleotide sequence: TGTGCCATCAGTGCCGGGACTAGCGGATACGAGCAGTACGTC.

This clonotype appeared many times. This chain connects TRBV6-5 to TRBJ1-6, with D tentatively TRBD1 (6 bases). Per the germline V gene, CDR1 is MNHEY and CDR2 is SVGAGI. The CDR3 covers 16 residues. Trimming cost V 2 bases and J 2 bases, with 10 bases left between them. The CDR3 bases are TGTGCCAGCAGTTACAGCGGGGGCCCCTATAATTCACCCCTCCACTTT. Amino acid sequence: CASSYSGGPYNSPLHF.

The genes are TRBV7-6 and TRBJ1-3; D call uncertain. Germline CDR1 SGHVS, CDR2 FNYEAQ. The germline V and J ends were trimmed by 1 base and 0 bases, with 13 bases remaining between them. The CDR3 sequence is 17 residues long. The CDR3 spells CASSLEAFVSSGNTIYF. CDR3 nucleotide sequence: TGTGCCAGCAGCTTAGAGGCATTTGTCAGCTCTGGAAACACCATATATTTT.

At least ten counts were recorded for this clonotype. This sequence joins TRBV5-1 and TRBJ2-5, with 14 nucleotides matching TRBD2. From germline, CDR1 is SGHRS and CDR2 YFSETQ. CDR3 length: 15 amino acids. Trimming at V came to 2 bases and at J to 4 bases, leaving 1 base not matched to a gene. DNA for the CDR3: TGCGCCAGCAGCTTCGGACTAGCGGGAGGAGAGACCCAGTACTTC. Translation: CASSFGLAGGETQYF. Supplemented by reference TRBV5-1 and TRBJ2-5, the full variable domain reads KAGVTQTPRYLIKTRGQQVTLSCSPISGHRSVSWYQQTPGQGLQFLFEYFSETQRNKGNFPGRFSGRQFSNSRSEMNVSTLELGDSALYLCASSFGLAGGETQYFGPGTRLLVL.

The table lists this clonotype with many counts. The chain links TRBV5-1 to TRBJ1-2; D call uncertain. Germline assignment: CDR1 SGHRS and CDR2 YFSETQ. The CDR3 is made up of 14 amino acids. Trimming left V 8 bases short and J 1 base short, with 15 bases between. The CDR3 DNA follows: TGCGCCAGGTGGGGAAGGTCCCTTAACTATGGCTACACCTTC. Translating it yields CARWGRSLNYGYTF.

There are many counts of this clonotype. The V and J genes are TRBV27 and TRBJ2-2; TRBD1 matches at 7 bases. This CDR3 region has 13 residues. V lost 5 bases, J lost 5 bases, and 2 bases stayed unmatched. The germline V gene encodes CDR1 MNHEY and CDR2 SMNVEV (reference sequence). The CDR3 region is CASSLGQTGELFF. The CDR3 DNA follows: TGTGCCAGCAGTCTGGGACAGACCGGGGAGCTGTTTTTT.

The sample holds many counts of this clonotype. CDR3 region: CAISRQTEVNYGYTF. The CDR3 DNA follows: TGTGCCATCAGTCGGCAGACGGAGGTCAACTATGGCTACACCTTC. The chain couples TRBV10-3 to TRBJ1-2, with D hard to call. The CDR3 length is 15 residues. Germline CDR1 ENHRY, CDR2 SYGVKD. With 5 bases removed from V and 2 bases from J, the gap between germline ends came to 15 bases.

This clonotype occurred many times. This rearrangement joins TRBV4-1 to TRBJ2-7; perhaps TRBD1 as D (5 bases). Trimming pared 3 bases from V and 0 bases from J, leaving 12 bases between. The CDR3 consists of 15 residues. CDR1 is MGHRA, CDR2 YSYEKL, per germline. CDR3 protein: CASSQDRQSSYEQYV. As DNA, the CDR3 is TGCGCCAGCAGCCAGGATCGACAGAGCTCCTACGAGCAGTACGTC.

This clonotype was seen at least ten times. The chain has TRBV7-3 and TRBJ1-6; D is unclear. In germline, CDR1 is SGHTA, CDR2 FQGTGA. V lost 2 bases and J lost 3, with 14 bases in between. This CDR3 contains 17 residues. Here the CDR3 DNA reads TGTGCCAGCAGCTTACCGTCAACAGCCCACTATAATTCACCCCTCCACTTT. Residues: CASSLPSTAHYNSPLHF.

This clonotype was recorded at least ten times. The rearrangement uses TRBV6-5 and TRBJ2-7, with D possibly matching TRBD2 (5 bases). Germline CDR1 is MNHEY and CDR2 is SVGAGI. V was trimmed by 0 bases and J by 3 bases, leaving 15 bases between them. The CDR3 is made up of 16 amino acids. The CDR3 here is CASSYSRAGYLYEQYF. CDR3 nucleotides: TGTGCCAGCAGTTACTCGAGGGCGGGTTACCTCTACGAGCAGTACTTC.